Sequencing of this TCR beta chain was carried out in a study of monozygotic twins with inflammatory bowel disease. Germline CDR1 and CDR2: SGHRS and YFSETQ. CDR3 length equals 13 residues. cDNA for each sample came from eight separate reactions. TCRdb re-called the 5' RACE reads and shows each CDR3 protein once, DNA omitted. The repertoire table contains around 410,000 distinct CDR3 sequences. Comments on this clonotype: Its antigen is currently unknown.

Regarding the study as a whole: Repertoire likeness was no different across concordant and discordant twins, perhaps owing to restricted power. No single strong signal or clonotype associated with IBD was supported. Lower TCRbeta diversity (inverse Simpson) was seen in IBD patients than in healthy co-twins.

The receptor was derived from a human donor with ulcerative colitis or Crohn's disease, or a healthy co-twin of an affected twin (not recorded which). The source material was blood. The chain uses TRBV5-1 and TRBJ2-5; the D gene TCRdb calls, TRBD1, cannot be checked with no DNA. The CDR3 here is CASSQTGIETQYF.